The clone carrying this TCR beta chain was seen repeatedly, ten times or more. Its cognate antigen is unknown. The data belong to a study of glioma-infiltrating T cells. Regarding the study as a whole: Very few CDR3 sequences were shared between tissue and blood. Gliomas, especially low-grade, showed above-expected tissue-blood divergence; non-neoplastic patients showed below.

TCR alpha and beta CDR3 regions were amplified from RNA using iRepertoire nested multiplex PCR. For one-step reverse transcription and amplification, about 85-400 ng of tissue mRNA or PBMC total RNA was used. MiXCR, applied by TCRdb to the multiplex PCR reads, yields one record per CDR3 protein. Among tens of thousands of distinct CDR3 sequences listed, approximately 22% were seen once. This clonotype was obtained from a human donor with low-grade glioma or glioblastoma, undergoing nonglioma brain surgery, or in good health (not recorded which). Sequencing used glioma tissue, nonneoplastic brain tissue, or PBMCs (not recorded which).

Written as DNA, the CDR3 is TGTGCCAGCTCACCACGGGGACAGGGAGTGAACACTGAAGCTTTCTTT. Encoded protein: CASSPRGQGVNTEAFF. V usage is TRBV18 and J usage is TRBJ1-1, with TRBD1 matching 9 bases. Per germline, CDR1 KGHSH and CDR2 LQKENI. With 1 base clipped from V and 0 bases from J, the junction kept 3 bases outside the gene matches. The CDR3 sequence is 16 residues long.